A selection of T cell receptor beta chains follows, all from one sample in a study of cytomegalovirus exposure and HLA in healthy donors. The repertoire was sequenced with immunoSEQ multiplex PCR; TCRdb's copy has only in-frame clones and lacks some. The sample records 120,000 to 150,000 clones, around 80% being singletons. What was sequenced was PBMCs. All receptors come from a male donor in good health and CMV-seropositive. Each CDR3 is given with its conserved first and last residue. D genes are given only for firm matches. For some rows the clone size is stated as once, few or many, or as a class when expanded; others skip it.

clone_size cdr3_length j_call d_call v_call cdr3_nt cdr3_aa
NA 17 TRBJ2-4 NA TRBV4-3 TGCGCCAGCAGCCAAGATCCAATCGGTCTAGCCAAAAACATTCAGTACTTC CASSQDPIGLAKNIQYF
NA 15 TRBJ2-5 TRBD2 TRBV19 TGTGCCAGTAGTATATTTAGCGGGGGGGCAGAGACCCAGTACTTC CASSIFSGGAETQYF
NA 14 TRBJ2-3 TRBD1 TRBV6-5 TGTGCCACCCGGGGCCAGGGGGCTTCAGATACGCAGTATTTT CATRGQGASDTQYF
NA 16 TRBJ2-5 TRBD2 TRBV5-6 TGTGCCAGCAGCTTGGAGCGGGGGGGCCTGGGGGAGACCCAGTACTTC CASSLERGGLGETQYF
NA 13 TRBJ2-7 TRBD1 TRBV14 TGTGCCAGCAGTCCCACAGGGGGCTACGAGCAGTACTTC CASSPTGGYEQYF
once 15 TRBJ2-3 TRBD1 TRBV5-6 TGTGCCAGCAGCTGGACAGGGGGCGGCGCAGATACGCAGTATTTT CASSWTGGGADTQYF
few 13 TRBJ1-2 NA TRBV28 TGTGCCAGCAGTTTAGGAACAGGGAATGGCTACACCTTC CASSLGTGNGYTF
NA 15 TRBJ2-2 NA TRBV25-1 TGTGCCAGCAGTGAGGGTGACAGGGAGGCCGGGGAGCTGTTTTTT CASSEGDREAGELFF
few 12 TRBJ2-5 NA TRBV7-9 TGTGCCAGCAGCAGCATGCAAGAGACCCAGTACTTC CASSSMQETQYF
few 16 TRBJ2-5 TRBD2 TRBV7-9 TGTGCCAGCACGTTTATATTGGGGACTAATCAAGAGACCCAGTACTTC CASTFILGTNQETQYF
NA 16 TRBJ2-7 NA TRBV4-3 TGCGCCAGCAGCCAAGAAAGGAGTAGCGGACCCTACGAGCAGTACTTC CASSQERSSGPYEQYF
NA 14 TRBJ2-5 NA TRBV7-9 TGTGCCAGCAGCTTACCCCCAGGCCAAGAGACCCAGTACTTC CASSLPPGQETQYF
NA 12 TRBJ2-7 TRBD2 TRBV5-4 TGTGCCAGCAGCTGGGGCCTAGCGGGAGAATCCTTC CASSWGLAGESF
NA 14 TRBJ2-1 TRBD2 TRBV12-5 TGTGCTAGTGGAGGGACTAGCGGGAGTAGTGAGCAGTTCTTC CASGGTSGSSEQFF
NA 14 TRBJ1-3 NA TRBV2 TGTGCCAGCAGGGCACAGGGTGATGGAAACACCATATATTTT CASRAQGDGNTIYF
NA 16 TRBJ2-1 TRBD2 TRBV29-1 TGCAGCGTCCAGACCGTAGCGGGTAGCTCCTACAATGAGCAGTTCTTC CSVQTVAGSSYNEQFF